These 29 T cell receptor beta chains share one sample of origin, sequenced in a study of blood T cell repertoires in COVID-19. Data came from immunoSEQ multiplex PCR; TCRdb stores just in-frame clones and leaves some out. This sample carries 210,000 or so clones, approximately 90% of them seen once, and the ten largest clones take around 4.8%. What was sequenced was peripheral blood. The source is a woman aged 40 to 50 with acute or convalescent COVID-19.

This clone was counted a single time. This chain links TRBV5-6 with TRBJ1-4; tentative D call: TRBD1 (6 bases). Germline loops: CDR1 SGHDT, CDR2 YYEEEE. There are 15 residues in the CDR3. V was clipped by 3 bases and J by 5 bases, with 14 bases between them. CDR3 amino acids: CASSSETGVNEKLFF. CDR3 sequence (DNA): TGTGCCAGCAGCTCAGAGACAGGAGTGAATGAAAAACTGTTTTTT.

The DNA of the CDR3 is TGTGCCAGCAGTGGACAGGGCCGTGTGGTAGGAGAGACCCAGTACTTC. This gives the protein CASSGQGRVVGETQYF. This rearrangement joins TRBV6-2 or TRBV6-3 to TRBJ2-5, with 8 bases fitting TRBD1. The V gene's germline CDR1 is MNHEY and CDR2 SVGEGT. The V segment lost 5 bases and the J segment 4 bases; nucleotides outside the gene matches: 12. CDR3 size: 16 residues.

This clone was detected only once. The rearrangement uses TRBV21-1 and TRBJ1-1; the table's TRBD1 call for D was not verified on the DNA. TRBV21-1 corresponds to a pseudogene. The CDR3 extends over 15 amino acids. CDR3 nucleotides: TGTGCCAGCCGCACCCCCGGACAGGGGTGGACTGAAGCTTTCTTT. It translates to CASRTPGQGWTEAFF.

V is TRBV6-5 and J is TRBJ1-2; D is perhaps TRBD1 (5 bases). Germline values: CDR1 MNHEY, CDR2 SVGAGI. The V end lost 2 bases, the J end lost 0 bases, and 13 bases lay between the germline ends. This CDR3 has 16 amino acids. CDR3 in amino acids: CASSYLQGLANYGYTF. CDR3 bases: TGTGCCAGCAGTTACCTCCAGGGTTTAGCTAACTATGGCTACACCTTC.

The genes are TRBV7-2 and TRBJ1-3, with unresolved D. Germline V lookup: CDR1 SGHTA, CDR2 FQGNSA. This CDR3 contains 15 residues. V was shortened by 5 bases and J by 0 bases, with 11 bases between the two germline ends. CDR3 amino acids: CASSLLISSGNTIYF. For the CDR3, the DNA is TGTGCCAGCAGCCTACTCATAAGCTCTGGAAACACCATATATTTT.

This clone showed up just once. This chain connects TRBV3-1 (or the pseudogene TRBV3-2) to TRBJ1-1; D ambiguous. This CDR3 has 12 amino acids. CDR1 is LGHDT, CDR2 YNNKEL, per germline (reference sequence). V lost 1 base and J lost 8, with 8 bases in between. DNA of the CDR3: TGTGCCAGCAGCCAAGGAGGGCTAGAAGCTTTCTTT. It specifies CASSQGGLEAFF.

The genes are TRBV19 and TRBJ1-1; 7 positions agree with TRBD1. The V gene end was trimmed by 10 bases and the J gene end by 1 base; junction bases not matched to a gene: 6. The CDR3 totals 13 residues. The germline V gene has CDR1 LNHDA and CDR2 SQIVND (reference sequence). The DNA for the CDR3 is TGTGCCACCATACAGGGGTGGAACACTGAAGCTTTCTTT. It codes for CATIQGWNTEAFF.

The CDR3 loop is CASSGMVGASTDTQYF. The CDR3 bases are TGTGCCAGCAGCGGCATGGTGGGAGCTAGCACAGATACGCAGTATTTT. The chain recombines TRBV7-9 with TRBJ2-3, with D possibly TRBD2 on 5 matching bases. V shed 5 bases and J shed 0 bases, with 15 bases lying between them. This CDR3 region has 16 residues. Germline V lookup: CDR1 SEHNR, CDR2 FQNEAQ (reference sequence).

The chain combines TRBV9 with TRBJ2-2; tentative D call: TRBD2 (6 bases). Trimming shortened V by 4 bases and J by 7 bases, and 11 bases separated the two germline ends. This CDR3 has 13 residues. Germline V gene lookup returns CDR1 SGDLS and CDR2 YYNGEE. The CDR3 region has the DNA TGTGCCAGCAGCTTTGGGGGGTACGGGGAGCTGTTTTTT. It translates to CASSFGGYGELFF.

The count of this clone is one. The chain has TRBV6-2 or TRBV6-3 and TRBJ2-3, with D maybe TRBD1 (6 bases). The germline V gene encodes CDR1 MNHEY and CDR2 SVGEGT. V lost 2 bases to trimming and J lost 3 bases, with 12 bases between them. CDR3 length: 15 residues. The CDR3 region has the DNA TGTGCCAGCAGTTACCACGAACAGGGAACAGATACGCAGTATTTT. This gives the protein CASSYHEQGTDTQYF.

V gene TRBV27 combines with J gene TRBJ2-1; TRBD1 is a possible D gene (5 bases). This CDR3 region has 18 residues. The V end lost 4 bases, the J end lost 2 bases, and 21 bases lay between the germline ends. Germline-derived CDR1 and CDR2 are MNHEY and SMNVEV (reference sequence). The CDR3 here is CASSSSPQGESTYNEQFF. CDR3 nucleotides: TGTGCCAGCAGTTCGTCCCCCCAGGGTGAGAGCACCTACAATGAGCAGTTCTTC.

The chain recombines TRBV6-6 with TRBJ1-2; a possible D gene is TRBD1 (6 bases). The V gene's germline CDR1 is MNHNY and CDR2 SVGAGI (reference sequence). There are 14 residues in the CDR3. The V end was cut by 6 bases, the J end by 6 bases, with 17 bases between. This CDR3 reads CASSSRGLADGYTF. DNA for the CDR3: TGTGCCAGCAGCTCCAGGGGCCTCGCGGATGGCTACACCTTC.

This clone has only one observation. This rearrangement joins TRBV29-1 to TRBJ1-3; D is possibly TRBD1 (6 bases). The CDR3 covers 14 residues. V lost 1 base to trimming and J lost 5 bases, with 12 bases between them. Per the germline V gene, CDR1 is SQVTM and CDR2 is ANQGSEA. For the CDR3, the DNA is TGCAGCGTTGAAGGACAGGAGGTTCGAAACACCATATATTTT. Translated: CSVEGQEVRNTIYF.

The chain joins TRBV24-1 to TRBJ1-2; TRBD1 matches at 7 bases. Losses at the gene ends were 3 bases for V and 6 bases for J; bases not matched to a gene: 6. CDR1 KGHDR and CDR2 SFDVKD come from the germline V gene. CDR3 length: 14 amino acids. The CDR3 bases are TGTGCCACCAGTGATCCCGACAGGGAACATGGCTACACCTTC. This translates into CATSDPDREHGYTF.

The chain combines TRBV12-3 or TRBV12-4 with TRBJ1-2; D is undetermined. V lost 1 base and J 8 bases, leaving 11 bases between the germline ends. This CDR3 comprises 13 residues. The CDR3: CASSLGAGEGYTF. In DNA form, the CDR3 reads TGTGCCAGCAGTTTAGGGGCTGGGGAGGGCTACACCTTC.

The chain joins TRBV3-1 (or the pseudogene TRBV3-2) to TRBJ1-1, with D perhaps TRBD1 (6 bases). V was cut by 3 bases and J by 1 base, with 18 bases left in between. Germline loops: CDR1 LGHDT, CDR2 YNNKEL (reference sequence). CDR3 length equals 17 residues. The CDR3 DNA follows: TGTGCCAGCAGCCAGCACCCACGGACAGCAGCGAACACTGAAGCTTTCTTT. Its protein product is CASSQHPRTAANTEAFF.

CDR3 residues: CASSKSNLGTGISEQFF. As DNA, the CDR3 is TGTGCCAGCAGCAAAAGTAACTTGGGGACAGGGATTTCTGAGCAGTTCTTC. The J gene is TRBJ2-1, the V gene TRBV21-1; the D call TRBD1 from the table was never checked on the DNA. TRBV21-1 is flagged as a pseudogene. This CDR3 region has 17 residues.

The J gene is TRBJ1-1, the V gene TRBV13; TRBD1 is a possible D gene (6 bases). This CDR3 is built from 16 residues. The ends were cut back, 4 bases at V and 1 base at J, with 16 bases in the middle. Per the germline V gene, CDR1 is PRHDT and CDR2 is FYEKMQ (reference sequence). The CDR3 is CASSSRRGGPNTEAFF. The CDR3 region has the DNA TGTGCCAGCAGCTCTCGGAGGGGGGGGCCGAACACTGAAGCTTTCTTT.

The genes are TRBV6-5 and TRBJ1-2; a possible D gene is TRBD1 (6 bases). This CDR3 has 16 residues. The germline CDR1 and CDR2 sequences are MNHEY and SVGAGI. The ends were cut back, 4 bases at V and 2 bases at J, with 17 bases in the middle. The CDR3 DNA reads TGTGCCAGCAGTTCGAGTGGTGCGGGGGCGAACTATGGCTACACCTTC. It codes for CASSSSGAGANYGYTF.

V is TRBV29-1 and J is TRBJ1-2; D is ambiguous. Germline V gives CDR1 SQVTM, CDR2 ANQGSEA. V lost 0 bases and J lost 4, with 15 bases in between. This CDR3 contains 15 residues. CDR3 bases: TGCAGCGTTGAAGAACTCTCTGGGGAGGGCTATGGCTACACCTTC. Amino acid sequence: CSVEELSGEGYGYTF.

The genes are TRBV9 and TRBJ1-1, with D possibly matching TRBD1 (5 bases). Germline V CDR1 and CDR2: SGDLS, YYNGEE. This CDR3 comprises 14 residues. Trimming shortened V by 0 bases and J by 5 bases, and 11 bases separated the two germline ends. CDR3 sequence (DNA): TGTGCCAGCAGCGTAGGAGGAAGGGGAACTGAAGCTTTCTTT. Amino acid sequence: CASSVGGRGTEAFF.

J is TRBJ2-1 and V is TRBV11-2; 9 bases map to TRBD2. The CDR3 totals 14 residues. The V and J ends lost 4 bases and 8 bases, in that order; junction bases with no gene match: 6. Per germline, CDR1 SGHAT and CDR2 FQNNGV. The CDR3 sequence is CASSSRGGADEQFF. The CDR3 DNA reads TGTGCCAGCAGCTCCCGCGGGGGGGCCGATGAGCAGTTCTTC.

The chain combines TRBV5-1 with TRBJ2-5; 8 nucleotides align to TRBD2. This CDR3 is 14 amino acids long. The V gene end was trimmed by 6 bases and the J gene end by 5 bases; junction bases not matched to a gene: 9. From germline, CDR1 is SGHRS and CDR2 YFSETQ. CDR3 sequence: CASNPGGAVETQYF. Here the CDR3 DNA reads TGCGCCAGCAACCCCGGGGGGGCCGTTGAGACCCAGTACTTC.

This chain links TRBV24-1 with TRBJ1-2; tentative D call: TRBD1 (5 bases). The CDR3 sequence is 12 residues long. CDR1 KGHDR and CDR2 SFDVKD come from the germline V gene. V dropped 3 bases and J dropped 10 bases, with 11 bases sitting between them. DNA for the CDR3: TGTGCCACCAGTGATGCCGGACAATTCTACACCTTC. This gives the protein CATSDAGQFYTF.

The CDR3 nucleotides are TGCAGCGTTGAAGGCCCAGGGGGAAAGACCCAGTACTTC. Encoded protein: CSVEGPGGKTQYF. V gene TRBV29-1 combines with J gene TRBJ2-5; 7 bases are shared with TRBD1. J was trimmed by 6 bases and V by 1 base; bases with no gene match: 5. Germline lookup yields CDR1 SQVTM and CDR2 ANQGSEA. CDR3 length: 13 residues.

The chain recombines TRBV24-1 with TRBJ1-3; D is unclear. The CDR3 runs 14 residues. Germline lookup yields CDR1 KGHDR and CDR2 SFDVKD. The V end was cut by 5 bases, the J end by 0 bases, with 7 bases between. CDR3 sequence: CATSGADSGNTIYF. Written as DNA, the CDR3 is TGTGCCACCAGTGGGGCAGACTCTGGAAACACCATATATTTT.

The CDR3 region is CASSPSSGGRTDTQYF. As DNA, the CDR3 is TGTGCCAGCTCACCTTCTAGCGGGGGAAGGACAGATACGCAGTATTTT. This chain connects TRBV18 to TRBJ2-3, with 10 positions matching TRBD2. V was clipped by 3 bases and J by 3 bases; unmatched bases: 6. CDR3 length equals 16 residues. Germline CDR1 is KGHSH and CDR2 is LQKENI.

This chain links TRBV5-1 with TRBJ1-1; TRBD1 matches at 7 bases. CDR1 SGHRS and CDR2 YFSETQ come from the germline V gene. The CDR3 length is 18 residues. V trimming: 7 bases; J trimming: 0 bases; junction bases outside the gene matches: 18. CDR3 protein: CASGLTGPLTFMNTEAFF. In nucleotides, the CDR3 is TGCGCCAGCGGATTGACAGGGCCCTTAACTTTCATGAACACTGAAGCTTTCTTT. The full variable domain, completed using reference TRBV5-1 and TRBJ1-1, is KAGVTQTPRYLIKTRGQQVTLSCSPISGHRSVSWYQQTPGQGLQFLFEYFSETQRNKGNFPGRFSGRQFSNSRSEMNVSTLELGDSALYLCASGLTGPLTFMNTEAFFGQGTRLTVV.

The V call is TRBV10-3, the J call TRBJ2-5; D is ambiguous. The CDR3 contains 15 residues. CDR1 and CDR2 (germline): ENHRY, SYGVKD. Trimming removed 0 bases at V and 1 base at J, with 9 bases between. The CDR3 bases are TGTGCCATCAGTGAGTCGGCAGGATCCCAAGAGACCCAGTACTTC. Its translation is CAISESAGSQETQYF.